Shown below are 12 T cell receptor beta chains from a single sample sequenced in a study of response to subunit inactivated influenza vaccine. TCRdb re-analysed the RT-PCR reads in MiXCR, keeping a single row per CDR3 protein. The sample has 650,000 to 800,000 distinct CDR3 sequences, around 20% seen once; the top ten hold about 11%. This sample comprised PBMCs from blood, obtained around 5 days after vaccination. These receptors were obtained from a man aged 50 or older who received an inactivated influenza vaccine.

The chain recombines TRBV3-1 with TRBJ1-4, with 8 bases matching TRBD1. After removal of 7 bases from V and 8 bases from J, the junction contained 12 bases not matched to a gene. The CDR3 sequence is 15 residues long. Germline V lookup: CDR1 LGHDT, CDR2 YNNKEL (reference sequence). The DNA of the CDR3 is TGTGCCAGCACCCTCCAGGGGGCGAGCAGCGAAAAACTGTTTTTT. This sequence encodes CASTLQGASSEKLFF.

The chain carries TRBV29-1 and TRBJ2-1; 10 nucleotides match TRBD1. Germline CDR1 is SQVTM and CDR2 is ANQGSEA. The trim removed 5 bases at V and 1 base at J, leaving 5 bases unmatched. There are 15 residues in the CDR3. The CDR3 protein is CSVKGQGHSYNEQFF. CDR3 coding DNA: TGCAGCGTTAAGGGACAGGGGCATTCCTACAATGAGCAGTTCTTC.

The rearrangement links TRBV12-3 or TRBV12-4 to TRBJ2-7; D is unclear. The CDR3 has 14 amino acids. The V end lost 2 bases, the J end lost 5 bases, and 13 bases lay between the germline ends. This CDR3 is CASSLLVGSNEQYF. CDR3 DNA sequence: TGTGCCAGCAGTTTATTGGTAGGCAGCAACGAGCAGTACTTC.

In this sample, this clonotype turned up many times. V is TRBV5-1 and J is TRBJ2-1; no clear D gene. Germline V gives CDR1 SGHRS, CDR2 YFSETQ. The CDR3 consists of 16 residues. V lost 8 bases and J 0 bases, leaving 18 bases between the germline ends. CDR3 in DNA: TGCGCCAGTTGTATAGGCAGCTCGAGCTCCTACAATGAGCAGTTCTTC. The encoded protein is CASCIGSSSSYNEQFF.

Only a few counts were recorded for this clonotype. The CDR3 DNA reads as TGTGCCAGCAGTTTAGCGCGGGGGGGCCCTTACAATGAGCAGTTCTTC. Translating it yields CASSLARGGPYNEQFF. The rearrangement uses TRBV12-3 or TRBV12-4 and TRBJ2-1; 9 positions agree with TRBD2. This CDR3 region has 16 residues. V shed 0 bases and J 4 bases; nucleotides not matched to a gene: 4.

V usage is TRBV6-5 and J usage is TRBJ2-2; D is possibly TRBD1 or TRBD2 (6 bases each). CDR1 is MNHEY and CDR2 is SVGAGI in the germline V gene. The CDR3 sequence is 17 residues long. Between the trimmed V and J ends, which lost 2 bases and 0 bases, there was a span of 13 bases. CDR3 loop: CASSYMVGGANTGELFF. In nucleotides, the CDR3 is TGTGCCAGCAGTTACATGGTCGGGGGCGCGAACACCGGGGAGCTGTTTTTT.

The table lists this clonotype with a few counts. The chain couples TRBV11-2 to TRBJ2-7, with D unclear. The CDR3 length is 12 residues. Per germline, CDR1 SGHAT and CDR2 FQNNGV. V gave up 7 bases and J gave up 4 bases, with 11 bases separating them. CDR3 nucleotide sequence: TGTGCCAGCACCGAGACCGCTTACGAGCAGTACTTC. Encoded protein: CASTETAYEQYF.

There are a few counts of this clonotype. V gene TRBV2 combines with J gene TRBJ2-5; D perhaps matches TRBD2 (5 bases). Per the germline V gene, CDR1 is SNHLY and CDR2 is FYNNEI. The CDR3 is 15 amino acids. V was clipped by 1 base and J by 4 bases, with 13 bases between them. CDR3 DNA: TGTGCCAGCAGTGAAGGGACTCTATCGGGAGAGACCCAGTACTTC. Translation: CASSEGTLSGETQYF.

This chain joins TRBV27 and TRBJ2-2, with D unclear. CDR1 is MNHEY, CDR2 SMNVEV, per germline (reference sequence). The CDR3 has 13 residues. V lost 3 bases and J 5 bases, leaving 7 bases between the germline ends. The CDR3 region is CASSFRRTGELFF. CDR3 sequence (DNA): TGTGCCAGCAGTTTCAGGCGAACCGGGGAGCTGTTTTTT.

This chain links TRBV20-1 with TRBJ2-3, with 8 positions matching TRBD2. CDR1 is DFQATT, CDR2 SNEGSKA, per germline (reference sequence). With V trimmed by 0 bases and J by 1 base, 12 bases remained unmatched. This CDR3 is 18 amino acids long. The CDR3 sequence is CSARERAGGDWRTDTQYF. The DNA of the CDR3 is TGCAGTGCTAGAGAGCGGGCGGGAGGTGATTGGCGCACAGATACGCAGTATTTT.

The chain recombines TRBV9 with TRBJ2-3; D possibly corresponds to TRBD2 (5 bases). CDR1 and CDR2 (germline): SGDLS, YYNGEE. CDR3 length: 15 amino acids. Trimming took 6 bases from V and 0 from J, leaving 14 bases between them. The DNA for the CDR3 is TGTGCCAGCACCCCCCACGGGGAGAGCACAGATACGCAGTATTTT. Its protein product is CASTPHGESTDTQYF.

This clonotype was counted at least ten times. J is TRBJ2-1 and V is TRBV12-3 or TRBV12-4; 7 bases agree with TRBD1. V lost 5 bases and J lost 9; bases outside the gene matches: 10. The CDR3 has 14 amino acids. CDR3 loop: CASSPLRDSAEQFF. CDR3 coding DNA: TGTGCCAGCAGTCCCCTCCGGGACAGCGCTGAGCAGTTCTTC.